This TCR beta chain was captured in a study of shared T cell receptors in the human thymus (dated by TCRdb to the early 2020s). Broadly, across the study: The study examined how the human thymus generates shared, self-reactive T-cell receptor alpha chains.

Worth noting for this clone: Its antigen is still unknown. Base qualities are not at hand, and no much larger clone is one base apart.

Library preparation used the immunoSEQ multiplex PCR assay. What TCRdb holds here is the immuneACCESS table cut down to in-frame rearrangements. Part of the clones is not present; checked against another copy, under half of the missing clones reflect an unresolved V gene, and the others are unexplained. This sample comprises over 65,000 clones, roughly 95% of them detected only once. Of the sample, around 0.03% falls within the top ten clones. Counted from cysteine to phenylalanine, this CDR3 has 17 amino acids. Just the 51-base CDR3 DNA is kept, in frame starting at base 1. Germline trimming amounts to 5 bases on V and 3 bases on J, with 13 as the count of junction bases outside the gene matches. CDR1 and CDR2, per the germline V gene, are MDHEN and SYDVKM.

This sequence originates from a human donor. This sequence uses TRBV28 and TRBJ2-7, and TRBD1 matches 10 of the central bases. The sample was thymocytes. The bases are TGTGCCAGCAGTCCGCACCGGGGGGGACAGGGGTACTACGAGCAGTACTTC. The resulting protein is CASSPHRGGQGYYEQYF. Supplemented by the reference TRBV28 and TRBJ2-7 proteins around the CDR3, the complete variable domain is DVKVTQSSRYLVKRTGEKVFLECVQDMDHENMFWYRQDPGLGLRLIYFSYDVKMKEKGDIPEGYSVSREKKERFSLILESASTNQTSMYLCASSPHRGGQGYYEQYFGPGTRLTVT.